Sequencing of this T cell receptor beta chain was carried out in a study of T-cell reconstitution after alpha-beta-depleted transplantation in children. Study-level findings and limits: Day-60 TCRbeta diversity that was high in some patients was derived from surviving recipient T cells and thymic progenitors. Expanded clones from the graft, numbering several hundred, reportedly supplied alpha-beta T cells about two months after transplant. From newly produced T cells came most of the T-cell counts and diversity one year after transplant.

The library targeted TCRbeta and was prepared with unique molecular identifiers. TCRdb re-derived calls from the PCR reads in MiXCR, one entry per CDR3 protein. The data contain some 150,000 distinct CDR3 sequences, roughly 9% of them singletons. This clonotype was counted ten times or more. What it binds is unknown. Germline loops: CDR1 PRHDT, CDR2 FYEKMQ (reference sequence). The trim removed 4 bases at V and 4 bases at J, leaving 1 base unmatched. This CDR3 comprises 13 residues. V usage is TRBV13 and J usage is TRBJ2-3, with 8 nucleotides matching TRBD2. This clonotype was sampled from a female patient under 10 years old who had a stem cell transplant for congenital amegakaryocytic thrombocytopenia, so the T cells may come from the graft donor. Here the sequenced sample was PBMCs, mostly from graft donor cells, taken 180 days after TCRalphabeta/CD19-depleted stem cell transplant. The CDR3 DNA reads as TGTGCCAGCAGCTCCGGGAGGGCAGATACGCAGTATTTT. Protein sequence: CASSSGRADTQYF.